The clone carrying this T cell receptor (beta chain) was counted at least ten times. The junction differs from germline at one of its ends, possibly a read error. There are 15 residues in the CDR3. Germline CDR1 MGHRA, CDR2 YSYEKL. This sample is part of a study of T cells in Graves' hyperthyroidism and ophthalmopathy. RNA transcripts were the template for amplifying TCR beta CDR3 regions. Researchers ran a first-round RT-PCR on the TCR CDR3 using the HTBI primer set. Using its own MiXCR run on the multiplex PCR reads, TCRdb lists one record per CDR3 protein. The table records fewer than 850,000 distinct CDR3 sequences, about 18% of them present only once.

Source material: blood. This receptor was identified in a man aged 45-65 years with Graves' hyperthyroidism. The J gene is TRBJ2-7, the V gene TRBV4-1; 7 bases are shared with TRBD2. The CDR3 reads CASSQARGSSYEQYF. The DNA for the CDR3 is TGTGCCAGCAGCCAAGCTCGCGGGAGCTCCTACGAGCAGTACTTC.